The 14 T cell receptor beta chains in this list originate from one sample, sequenced in a study of CD8+ T cells in alopecia areata. Reverse transcribed after extraction, RNA yielded cDNA as the sequencing template. Using immunoSEQ multiplex PCR, the repertoire was profiled, and TCRdb retains in-frame clones only, with some absent. The sample shows 150,000 or so clones, around 64% of them seen only once. The specimen was CD8+ T cells sorted from blood, collected at week 0. These receptors all stem from a human donor with alopecia areata.

This clone was counted a few times. The chain carries TRBV13 and TRBJ2-3; 14 bases map to TRBD2. The V and J ends lost 5 bases and 4 bases, in that order; junction bases with no gene match: 5. Germline-derived CDR1 and CDR2 are PRHDT and FYEKMQ (reference sequence). The CDR3 sequence is 16 residues long. CDR3 residues: CASSQPTSGGADTQYF. The CDR3 nucleotides read TGTGCCAGCAGCCAACCGACTAGCGGGGGGGCAGATACGCAGTATTTT.

V and J are TRBV4-1 and TRBJ2-7; no clear D. Between the trimmed V and J ends, which lost 0 bases and 4 bases, there was a span of 4 bases. The germline V gene encodes CDR1 MGHRA and CDR2 YSYEKL. There are 12 residues in the CDR3. CDR3 nucleotides: TGCGCCAGCAGCCAAGACTATTACGAGCAGTACTTC. Its translation: CASSQDYYEQYF.

This clone was seen only a few times. This chain links TRBV5-1 with TRBJ1-2; 7 nucleotides line up with TRBD1. J gave up 7 bases and V 0 bases, and 12 bases lay outside the gene matches. This CDR3 region has 16 residues. Germline lookup yields CDR1 SGHRS and CDR2 YFSETQ. CDR3 amino acids: CASSLGQGTPQPGYTF. The DNA of the CDR3 is TGCGCCAGCAGCTTGGGACAGGGAACCCCACAGCCTGGCTACACCTTC.

The chain recombines TRBV29-1 with TRBJ2-3; the match to TRBD2 covers 12 bases. Germline V CDR1 and CDR2: SQVTM, ANQGSEA. The CDR3 spans 18 residues. V gave up 5 bases and J gave up 3 bases; unmatched junction bases: 15. The chain's CDR3 is CSVPWTSGAQGATDTQYF. CDR3 DNA sequence: TGCAGCGTTCCCTGGACTAGCGGGGCCCAAGGTGCAACAGATACGCAGTATTTT.

The chain combines TRBV9 with TRBJ2-2; 7 bases map to TRBD1. The CDR3 extends over 16 amino acids. CDR1 is SGDLS and CDR2 is YYNGEE in the germline V gene. The V segment lost 3 bases and the J segment 3 bases; nucleotides outside the gene matches: 8. Here the CDR3 reads CASSASDRDYTGELFF. The CDR3 DNA reads as TGTGCCAGCAGCGCAAGTGACAGGGATTACACCGGGGAGCTGTTTTTT.

The CDR3 here is CASSWVQGDGDNQPQHF. Written as DNA, the CDR3 is TGTGCCAGCAGTTGGGTACAGGGGGATGGTGACAATCAGCCCCAGCATTTT. V and J are TRBV28 and TRBJ1-5; 8 bases map to TRBD1. The V gene end was trimmed by 4 bases and the J gene end by 3 bases; junction bases not matched to a gene: 11. CDR3 length: 17 amino acids. Germline lookup yields CDR1 MDHEN and CDR2 SYDVKM.

This rearrangement joins TRBV5-5 to TRBJ2-7; the D gene is possibly TRBD1 (6 bases). This CDR3 is built from 14 residues. CDR1 SGHKS and CDR2 YYEKEE come from the germline V gene (reference sequence). V was clipped by 7 bases and J by 2 bases, with 16 bases between them. In DNA, the CDR3 is TGTGCCAGCTCGCTGGGGACAACGACCTACGAGCAGTACTTC. This encodes CASSLGTTTYEQYF.

The chain joins TRBV11-2 to TRBJ1-3, with a possible D match to TRBD1 (6 bases). The CDR3 is 14 residues long. Germline assignment: CDR1 SGHAT and CDR2 FQNNGV. The V and J ends lost 1 base and 9 bases respectively, with 13 bases between them. The CDR3 coding sequence is TGTGCCAGCAGCTTAGCCTCAACAGGGAGCACCATATATTTT. It encodes CASSLASTGSTIYF.

Details on this clone: This specimen includes other DNA sequences encoding the same CDR3. The chain couples TRBV5-6 to TRBJ2-1, with no clear D. CDR3 length: 13 residues. V lost 0 bases and J 4 bases, leaving 5 bases between the germline ends. The germline gives CDR1 SGHDT, CDR2 YYEEEE. Here the CDR3 DNA reads TGTGCCAGCAGCTTGGACAGTTACAATGAGCAGTTCTTC. It is translated as CASSLDSYNEQFF.

This clone was counted a single time. The genes are TRBV15 and TRBJ1-1; tentatively, D is TRBD1 (6 bases). This CDR3 has 14 residues. Germline V gene data show CDR1 as LNHNV and CDR2 as YYDKDF (reference sequence). The V end lost 3 bases, the J end lost 4 bases, and 12 bases lay between the germline ends. The chain's CDR3 is CATSREDRGTEAFF. Here the CDR3 DNA reads TGTGCCACCAGCAGGGAGGACAGAGGCACTGAAGCTTTCTTT.

This clone came up a few times. V and J are TRBV30 and TRBJ2-5, with TRBD1 matching over 8 bases. The J call may be in error: the DNA end matches TRBJ2-7 better. In germline, CDR1 is GTSNPN, CDR2 SVGIG (reference sequence). The CDR3 is 12 residues long. CDR3 sequence reads: CAFDRGTYEQYF. The CDR3 coding sequence is TGTGCCTTTGACAGGGGAACCTACGAGCAGTACTTC.

The rearrangement uses TRBV15 and TRBJ2-1; D may be TRBD2 (5 bases). The length of the CDR3 is 13 residues. The V and J ends lost 5 bases and 7 bases respectively, with 12 bases between them. Per germline, CDR1 LNHNV and CDR2 YYDKDF (reference sequence). CDR3 in DNA: TGTGCCACCAGCGGTGGACTGCCAAATGAGCAGTTCTTC. It translates to CATSGGLPNEQFF.

The chain couples TRBV4-1 to TRBJ1-6, with TRBD1 as a possible D gene (5 bases). Germline V CDR1 and CDR2: MGHRA, YSYEKL. Trimming took off 1 base at V and 5 bases at J, with 12 bases between the two ends. This CDR3 spans 16 amino acids. CDR3 coding DNA: TGCGCCAGCAGCCAAGGCCTAGGCAGGGATAATTCACCCCTCCACTTT. Translating it yields CASSQGLGRDNSPLHF.

The chain carries TRBV9 and TRBJ1-6; 7 nucleotides agree with TRBD1. The CDR3 runs to 15 residues. Germline CDR1 is SGDLS and CDR2 is YYNGEE. Trimming removed 1 base from V and 9 bases from J; junction bases left unmatched: 7. The CDR3 nucleotides are TGTGCCAGCAGCGTAAGGGCAGGGGGGATTTCACCCCTCCACTTT. It translates to CASSVRAGGISPLHF.